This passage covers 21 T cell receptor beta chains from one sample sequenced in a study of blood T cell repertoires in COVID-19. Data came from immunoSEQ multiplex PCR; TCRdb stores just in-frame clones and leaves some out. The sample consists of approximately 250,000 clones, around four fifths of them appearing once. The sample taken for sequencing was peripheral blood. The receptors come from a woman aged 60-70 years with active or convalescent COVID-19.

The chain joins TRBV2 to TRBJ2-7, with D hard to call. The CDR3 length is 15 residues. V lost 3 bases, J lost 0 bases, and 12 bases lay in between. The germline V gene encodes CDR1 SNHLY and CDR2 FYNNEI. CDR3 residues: CASSDGYRSSYEQYF. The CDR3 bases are TGTGCCAGCAGTGACGGGTATAGGAGCTCCTACGAGCAGTACTTC.

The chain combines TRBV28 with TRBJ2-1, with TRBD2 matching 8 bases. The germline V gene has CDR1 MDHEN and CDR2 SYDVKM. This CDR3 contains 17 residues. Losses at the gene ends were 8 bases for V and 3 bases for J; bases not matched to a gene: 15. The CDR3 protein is CASLPAFPGGFYNEQFF. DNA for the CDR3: TGTGCCAGCCTCCCCGCGTTTCCGGGGGGGTTCTACAATGAGCAGTTCTTC.

The CDR3 protein is CATTLTDRGEGSPQHF. CDR3 coding DNA: TGTGCTACGACCCTAACCGACCGGGGAGAAGGTAGCCCCCAGCATTTT. The genes are TRBV10-3 and TRBJ1-5; D is unclear. The germline gives CDR1 ENHRY, CDR2 SYGVKD. The CDR3 covers 16 residues.

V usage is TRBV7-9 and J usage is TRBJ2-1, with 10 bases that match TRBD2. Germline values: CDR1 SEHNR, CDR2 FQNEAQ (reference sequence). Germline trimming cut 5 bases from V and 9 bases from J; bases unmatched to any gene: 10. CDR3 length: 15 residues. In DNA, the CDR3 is TGTGCCAGCAGCCCGAGGACTAGCGGTCGGGGTGAGCAGTTCTTC. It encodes CASSPRTSGRGEQFF.

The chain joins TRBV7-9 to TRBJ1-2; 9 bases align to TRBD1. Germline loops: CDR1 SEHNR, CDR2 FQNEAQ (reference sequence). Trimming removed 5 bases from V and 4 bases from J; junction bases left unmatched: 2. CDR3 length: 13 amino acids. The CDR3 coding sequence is TGTGCCAGCAGCCAGGACAGGGGCTATGGCTACACCTTC. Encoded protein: CASSQDRGYGYTF.

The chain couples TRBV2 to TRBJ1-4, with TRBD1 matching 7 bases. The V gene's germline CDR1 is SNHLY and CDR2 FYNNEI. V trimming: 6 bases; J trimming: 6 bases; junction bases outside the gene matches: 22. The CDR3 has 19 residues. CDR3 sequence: CASRNRRTQGVGADEKLFF. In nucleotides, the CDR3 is TGTGCCAGCAGAAACAGGAGGACGCAGGGGGTGGGGGCTGATGAAAAACTGTTTTTT.

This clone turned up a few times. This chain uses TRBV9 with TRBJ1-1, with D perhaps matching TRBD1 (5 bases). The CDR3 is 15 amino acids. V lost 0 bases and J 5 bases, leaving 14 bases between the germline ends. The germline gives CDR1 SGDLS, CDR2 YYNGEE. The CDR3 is CASSVDRRGRTEAFF. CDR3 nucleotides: TGTGCCAGCAGCGTAGATAGGAGGGGACGGACTGAAGCTTTCTTT.

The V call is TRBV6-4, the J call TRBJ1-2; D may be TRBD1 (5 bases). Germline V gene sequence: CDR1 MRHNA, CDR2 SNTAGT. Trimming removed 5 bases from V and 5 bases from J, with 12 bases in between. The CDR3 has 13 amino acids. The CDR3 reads CASSRTEGYGYTF. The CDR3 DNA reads TGTGCCAGCAGTAGGACGGAGGGGTATGGCTACACCTTC.

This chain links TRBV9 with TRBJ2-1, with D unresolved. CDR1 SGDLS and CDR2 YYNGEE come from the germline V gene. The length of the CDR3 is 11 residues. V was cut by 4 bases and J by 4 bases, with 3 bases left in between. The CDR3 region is CASSLYNEQFF. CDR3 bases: TGTGCCAGCAGCTTATACAATGAGCAGTTCTTC.

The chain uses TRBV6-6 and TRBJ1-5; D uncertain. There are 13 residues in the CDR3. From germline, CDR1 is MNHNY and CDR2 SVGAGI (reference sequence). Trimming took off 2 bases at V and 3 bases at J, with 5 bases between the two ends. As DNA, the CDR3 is TGTGCCAGCAGTTACCATCCCAATCAGCCCCAGCATTTT. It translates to CASSYHPNQPQHF.

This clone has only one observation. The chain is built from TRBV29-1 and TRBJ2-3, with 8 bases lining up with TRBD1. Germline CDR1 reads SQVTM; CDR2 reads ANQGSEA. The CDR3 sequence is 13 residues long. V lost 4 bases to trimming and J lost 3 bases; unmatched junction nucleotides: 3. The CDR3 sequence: CSVGQGRTDTQYF. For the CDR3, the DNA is TGCAGCGTTGGACAGGGGAGGACAGATACGCAGTATTTT.

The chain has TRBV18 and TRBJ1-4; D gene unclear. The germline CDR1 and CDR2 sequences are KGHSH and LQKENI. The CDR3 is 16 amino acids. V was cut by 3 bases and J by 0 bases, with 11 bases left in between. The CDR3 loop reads CASSPEIYSTNEKLFF. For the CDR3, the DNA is TGTGCCAGCTCACCGGAGATTTATTCAACTAATGAAAAACTGTTTTTT.

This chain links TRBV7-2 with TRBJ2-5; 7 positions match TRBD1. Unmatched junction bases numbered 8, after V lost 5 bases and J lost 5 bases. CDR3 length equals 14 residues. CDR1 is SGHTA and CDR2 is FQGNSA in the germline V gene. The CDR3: CASSIGGRGETQYF. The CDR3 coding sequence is TGTGCCAGCAGCATAGGGGGCAGGGGGGAGACCCAGTACTTC.

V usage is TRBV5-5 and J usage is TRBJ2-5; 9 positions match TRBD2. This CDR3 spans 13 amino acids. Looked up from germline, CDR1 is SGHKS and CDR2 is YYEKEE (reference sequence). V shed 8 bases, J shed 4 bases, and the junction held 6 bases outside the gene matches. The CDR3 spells CASIGLARETQYF. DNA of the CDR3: TGTGCCAGTATAGGACTAGCGCGAGAGACCCAGTACTTC. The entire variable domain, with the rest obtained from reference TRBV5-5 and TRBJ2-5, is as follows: DAGVTQSPTHLIKTRGQQVTLRCSPISGHKSVSWYQQVLGQGPQFIFQYYEKEERGRGNFPDRFSARQFPNYSSELNVNALLLGDSALYLCASIGLARETQYFGPGTRLLVL.

This CDR3 is CSVEQLQGHEQFF. CDR3 DNA sequence: TGCAGCGTGGAACAACTACAGGGGCATGAGCAGTTCTTC. The gene calls are TRBV29-1 and TRBJ2-1, with 7 bases lining up with TRBD1. Germline CDR1 is SQVTM and CDR2 is ANQGSEA. The length of the CDR3 is 13 residues. V was pared by 6 bases and J by 8 bases, with 10 bases of the junction left unmatched.

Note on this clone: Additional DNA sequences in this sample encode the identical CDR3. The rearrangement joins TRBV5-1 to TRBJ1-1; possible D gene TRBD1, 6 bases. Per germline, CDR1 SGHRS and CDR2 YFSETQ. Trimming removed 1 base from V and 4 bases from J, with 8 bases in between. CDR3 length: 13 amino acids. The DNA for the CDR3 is TGCGCCAGCAGCTTGAGCAGGGGCACTGAAGCTTTCTTT. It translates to CASSLSRGTEAFF.

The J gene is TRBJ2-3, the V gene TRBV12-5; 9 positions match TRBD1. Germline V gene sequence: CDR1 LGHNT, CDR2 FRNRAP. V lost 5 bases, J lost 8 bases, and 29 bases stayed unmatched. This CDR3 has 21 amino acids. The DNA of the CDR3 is TGTGCTAGTGGTGGGGCTGGGGGGACAGGGAAAAGCGATTTTGTTGTGGTTACGCAGTATTTT. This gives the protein CASGGAGGTGKSDFVVVTQYF.

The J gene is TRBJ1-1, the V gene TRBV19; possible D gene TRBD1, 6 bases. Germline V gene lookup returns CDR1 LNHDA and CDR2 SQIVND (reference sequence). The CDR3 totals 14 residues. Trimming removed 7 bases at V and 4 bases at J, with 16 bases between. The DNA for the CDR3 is TGTGCCAGTAAAGGGGACACCCTGGTCACTGAAGCTTTCTTT. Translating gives CASKGDTLVTEAFF.

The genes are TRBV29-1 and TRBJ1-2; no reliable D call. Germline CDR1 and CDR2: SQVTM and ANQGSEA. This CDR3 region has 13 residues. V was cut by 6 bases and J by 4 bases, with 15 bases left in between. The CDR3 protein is CSVATSTSYGYTF. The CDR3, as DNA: TGCAGCGTGGCCACTAGCACGAGCTATGGCTACACCTTC.

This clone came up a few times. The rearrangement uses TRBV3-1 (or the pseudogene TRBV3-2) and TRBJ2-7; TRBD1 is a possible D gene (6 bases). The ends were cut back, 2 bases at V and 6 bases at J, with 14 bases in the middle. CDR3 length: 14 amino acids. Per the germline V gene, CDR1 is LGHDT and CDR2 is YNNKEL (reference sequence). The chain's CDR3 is CASSQSYRVGEQYV. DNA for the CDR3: TGTGCCAGCAGCCAATCATACAGGGTGGGCGAGCAGTACGTC.

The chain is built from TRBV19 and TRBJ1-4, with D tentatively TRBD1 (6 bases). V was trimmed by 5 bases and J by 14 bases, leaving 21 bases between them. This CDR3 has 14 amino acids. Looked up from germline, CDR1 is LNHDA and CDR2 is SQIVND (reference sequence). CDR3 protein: CASSPGQSSARLFF. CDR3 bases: TGTGCCAGTAGTCCCGGACAGTCGAGTGCGAGGCTGTTTTTT.